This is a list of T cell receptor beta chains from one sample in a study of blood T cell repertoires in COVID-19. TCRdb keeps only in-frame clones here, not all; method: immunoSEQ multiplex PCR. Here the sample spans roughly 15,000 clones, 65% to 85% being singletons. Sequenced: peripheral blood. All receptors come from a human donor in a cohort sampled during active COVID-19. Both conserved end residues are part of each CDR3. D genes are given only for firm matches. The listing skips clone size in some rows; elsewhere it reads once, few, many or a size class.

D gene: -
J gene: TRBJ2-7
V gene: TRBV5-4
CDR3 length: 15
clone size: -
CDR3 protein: CASSQTLAGSYEQYF
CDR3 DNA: TGTGCCAGCAGCCAAACACTAGCCGGCTCCTACGAGCAGTACTTC

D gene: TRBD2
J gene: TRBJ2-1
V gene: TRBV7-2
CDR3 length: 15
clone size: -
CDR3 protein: CASSSEVAGGHEQFF
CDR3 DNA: TGTGCCAGCAGCTCAGAGGTAGCGGGAGGCCATGAGCAGTTCTTC

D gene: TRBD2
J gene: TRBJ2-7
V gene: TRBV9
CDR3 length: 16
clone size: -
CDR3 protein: CASSGGTSGSSYEQYF
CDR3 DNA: TGTGCCAGCAGCGGAGGGACTAGCGGGAGCTCCTACGAGCAGTACTTC

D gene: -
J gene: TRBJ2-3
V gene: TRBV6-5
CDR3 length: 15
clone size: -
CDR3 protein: CASSYSYSSTDTQYF
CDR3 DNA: TGTGCCAGCAGTTACTCCTATAGTAGCACAGATACGCAGTATTTT

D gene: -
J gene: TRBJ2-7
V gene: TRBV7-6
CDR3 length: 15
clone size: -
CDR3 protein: CASSLAGGDIYEQYF
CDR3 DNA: TGTGCCAGCAGCTTAGCGGGAGGAGATATCTACGAGCAGTACTTC

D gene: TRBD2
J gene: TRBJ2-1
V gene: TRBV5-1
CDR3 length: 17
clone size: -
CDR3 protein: CASSLFLAGGLLSEQFF
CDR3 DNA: TGCGCCAGCAGCTTGTTCCTAGCGGGAGGCCTGCTGAGTGAGCAGTTCTTC

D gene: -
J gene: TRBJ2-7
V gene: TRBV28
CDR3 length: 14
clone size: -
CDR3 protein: CASRPGITSYEQYF
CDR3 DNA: TGTGCCAGCAGACCCGGGATTACCAGCTACGAGCAGTACTTC

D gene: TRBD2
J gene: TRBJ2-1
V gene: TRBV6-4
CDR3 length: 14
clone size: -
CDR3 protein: CASSEASGSNEQFF
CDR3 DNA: TGTGCCAGCAGTGAGGCTAGCGGGAGCAATGAGCAGTTCTTC

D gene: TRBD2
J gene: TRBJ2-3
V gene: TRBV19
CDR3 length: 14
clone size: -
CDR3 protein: CAGSTGLATDTQYF
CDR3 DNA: TGTGCCGGTAGTACGGGACTAGCGACAGATACGCAGTATTTT

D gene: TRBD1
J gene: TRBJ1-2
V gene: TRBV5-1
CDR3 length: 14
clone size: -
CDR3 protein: CASSLTGQNYGYTF
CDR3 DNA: TGCGCCAGCAGCTTGACGGGACAGAACTATGGCTACACCTTC

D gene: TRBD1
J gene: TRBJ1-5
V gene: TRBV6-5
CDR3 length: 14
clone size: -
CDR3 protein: CASSYGQGRQPQHF
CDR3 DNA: TGTGCCAGCAGTTACGGACAGGGGAGGCAGCCCCAGCATTTT

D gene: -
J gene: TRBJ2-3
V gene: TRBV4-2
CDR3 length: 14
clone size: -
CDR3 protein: CASSQSNFGDTQYF
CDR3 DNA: TGTGCCAGCAGCCAATCCAACTTCGGAGATACGCAGTATTTT

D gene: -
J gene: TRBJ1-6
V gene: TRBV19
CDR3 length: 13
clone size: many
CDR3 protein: CASTMGSGGTLHF
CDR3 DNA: TGTGCCAGTACCATGGGGTCGGGAGGAACCCTCCACTTT

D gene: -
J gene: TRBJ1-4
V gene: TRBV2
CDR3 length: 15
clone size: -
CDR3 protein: CASSARGGISEKLFF
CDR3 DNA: TGTGCCAGCAGTGCCAGGGGAGGGATCAGTGAAAAACTGTTTTTT

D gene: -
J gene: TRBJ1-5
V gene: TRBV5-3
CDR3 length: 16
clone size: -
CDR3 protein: CARSYNIGQLNQPQHF
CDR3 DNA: TGTGCCAGAAGTTATAACATTGGACAGCTCAATCAGCCCCAGCATTTT

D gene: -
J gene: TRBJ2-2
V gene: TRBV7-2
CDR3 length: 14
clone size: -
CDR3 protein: CASSNLQGRGELFF
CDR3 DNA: TGTGCCAGCAGCAATCTTCAAGGGAGGGGGGAGCTGTTTTTT

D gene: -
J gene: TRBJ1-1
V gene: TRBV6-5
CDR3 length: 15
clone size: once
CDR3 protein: CASFRDTAMNTEAFF
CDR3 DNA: TGTGCCAGCTTTCGGGACACGGCCATGAACACTGAAGCTTTCTTT

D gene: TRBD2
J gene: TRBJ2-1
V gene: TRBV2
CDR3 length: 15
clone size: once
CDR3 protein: CASSERSGMENEQFF
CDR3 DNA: TGTGCCAGCAGTGAAAGGAGCGGGATGGAGAATGAGCAGTTCTTC

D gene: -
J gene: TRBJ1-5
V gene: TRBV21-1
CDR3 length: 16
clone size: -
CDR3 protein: CASSTRRTGCNQPQHF
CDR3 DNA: TGTGCCAGCAGCACACGCAGGACAGGGTGCAATCAGCCCCAGCATTTT

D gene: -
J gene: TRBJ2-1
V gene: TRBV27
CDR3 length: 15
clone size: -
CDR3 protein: CASSLPSSSYNEQFF
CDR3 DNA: TGTGCCAGCAGTCTTCCTTCGAGCTCCTACAATGAGCAGTTCTTC

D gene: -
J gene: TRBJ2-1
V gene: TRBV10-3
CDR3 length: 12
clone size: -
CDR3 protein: CAISESGHEQFF
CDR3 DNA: TGTGCCATCAGTGAGTCGGGGCATGAGCAGTTCTTC

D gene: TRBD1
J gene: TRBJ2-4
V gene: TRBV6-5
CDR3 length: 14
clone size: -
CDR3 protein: CASSSWGQQNIQYF
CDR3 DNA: TGTGCCAGCAGTTCGTGGGGACAGCAAAACATTCAGTACTTC

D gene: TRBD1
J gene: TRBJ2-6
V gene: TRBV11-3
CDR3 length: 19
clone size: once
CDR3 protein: CASSSRPGTGSAGANVLTF
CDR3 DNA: TGTGCCAGCAGCTCAAGACCCGGGACAGGGTCAGCTGGGGCCAACGTCCTGACTTTC

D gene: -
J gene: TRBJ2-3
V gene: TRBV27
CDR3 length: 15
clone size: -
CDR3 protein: CASSSRLEDTDTQYF
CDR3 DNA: TGTGCCAGCAGTTCTAGACTAGAAGACACAGATACGCAGTATTTT

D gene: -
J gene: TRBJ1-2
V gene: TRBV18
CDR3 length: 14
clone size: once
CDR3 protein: CASSPTGIGYGYTF
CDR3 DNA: TGTGCCAGCTCACCCACAGGGATCGGATATGGCTACACCTTC

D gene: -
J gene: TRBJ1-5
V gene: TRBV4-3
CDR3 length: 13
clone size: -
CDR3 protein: CASSQDVGLGQHF
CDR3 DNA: TGCGCCAGCAGCCAAGATGTGGGGCTTGGGCAGCATTTT

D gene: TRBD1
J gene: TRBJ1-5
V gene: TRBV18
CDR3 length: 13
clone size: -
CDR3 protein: CASSPDRNQPQHF
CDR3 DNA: TGTGCCAGCTCACCGGACAGGAATCAGCCCCAGCATTTT

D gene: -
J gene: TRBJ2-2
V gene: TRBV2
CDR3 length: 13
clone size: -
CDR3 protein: CASNHRETGELFF
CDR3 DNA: TGTGCCAGCAACCACAGGGAAACCGGGGAGCTGTTTTTT

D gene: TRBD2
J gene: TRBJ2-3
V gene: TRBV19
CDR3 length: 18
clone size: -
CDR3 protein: CASSPSAGLAALTDTQYF
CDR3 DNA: TGTGCCAGTAGTCCCTCGGCTGGGCTAGCGGCCCTCACAGATACGCAGTATTTT

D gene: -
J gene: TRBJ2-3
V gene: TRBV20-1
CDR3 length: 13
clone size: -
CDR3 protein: CSASLESVYTQYF
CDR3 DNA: TGCAGTGCTAGTCTTGAGAGCGTTTATACGCAGTATTTT

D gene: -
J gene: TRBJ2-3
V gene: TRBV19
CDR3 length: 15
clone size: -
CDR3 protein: CASKRYGASTDTQYF
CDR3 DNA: TGTGCCAGTAAAAGGTATGGGGCGAGCACAGATACGCAGTATTTT

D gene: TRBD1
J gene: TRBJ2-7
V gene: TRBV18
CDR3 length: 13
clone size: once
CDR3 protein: CASSRQGRNEQYF
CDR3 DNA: TGTGCCAGCTCCCGACAGGGGAGGAACGAGCAGTACTTC